The next 26 T cell receptor beta chains were all read from a single sample in a study of T-cell reconstitution after alpha-beta-depleted transplantation in children. Preparing the TCRbeta library involved the use of unique molecular identifiers. TCRdb reprocessed the PCR reads with MiXCR, giving one entry per CDR3 protein. Among some 520,000 distinct CDR3 sequences listed, around a third were seen once. Sequenced here: PBMCs from the stem cell graft donor, sampled from the stem cell graft. All receptors come from a human donor who donated a stem cell graft to a child with aplastic anemia.

The chain joins TRBV6-2 or TRBV6-3 to TRBJ1-5; 8 positions match TRBD1. V gave up 2 bases and J gave up 2 bases; unmatched junction bases: 8. The CDR3 is 17 amino acids. In germline, CDR1 is MNHEY, CDR2 SVGEGT. CDR3 sequence: CASSYPAGQGGNQPQHF. The CDR3 DNA reads as TGTGCCAGCAGTTACCCAGCCGGACAGGGCGGCAATCAGCCCCAGCATTTT.

This clonotype appeared once. The chain uses TRBV9 and TRBJ2-5; TRBD2 agrees at 14 bases. Trimming cost V 3 bases and J 4 bases; bases outside gene matches: 5. Germline CDR1 is SGDLS and CDR2 is YYNGEE. This CDR3 is built from 16 residues. CDR3 sequence reads: CASSDGTSGRGETQYF. The DNA for the CDR3 is TGTGCCAGCAGCGATGGGACTAGCGGGAGAGGAGAGACCCAGTACTTC.

The chain recombines TRBV7-2 with TRBJ2-7, with a possible D match to TRBD1 (5 bases). There are 12 residues in the CDR3. Per the germline V gene, CDR1 is SGHTA and CDR2 is FQGNSA. With 6 bases removed from V and 6 bases from J, the gap between germline ends came to 12 bases. Written as DNA, the CDR3 is TGTGCCAGCAGTTATCAGGGTCGCGAGCAGTACTTC. This sequence encodes CASSYQGREQYF.

In this sample, this clonotype turned up a few times. The junction departs from the called germline gene at one end, perhaps through a read error. The V and J genes are TRBV19 and TRBJ2-1, with 10 bases identical to TRBD2. Germline V CDR1 and CDR2: LNHDA, SQIVND (reference sequence). The CDR3 consists of 15 residues. The CDR3 here is CASTPGLASYNEQFF. The CDR3 coding sequence is TGTGCCAGTACCCCGGGACTAGCGTCCTATAATGAGCAGTTCTTC.

This clonotype has only a few counts. The gene calls are TRBV11-2 and TRBJ2-2, with TRBD2 matching 11 bases. In germline, CDR1 is SGHAT, CDR2 FQNNGV. The V and J ends lost 3 bases and 5 bases, in that order; junction bases with no gene match: 8. The CDR3 extends over 17 amino acids. CDR3 sequence: CASSFASGRRRTGELFF. The CDR3 coding sequence is TGTGCCAGCAGCTTCGCTAGCGGGAGGCGAAGGACCGGGGAGCTGTTTTTT. The whole variable domain, filled in from reference TRBV11-2 and TRBJ2-2, reads EAGVAQSPRYKIIEKRQSVAFWCNPISGHATLYWYQQILGQGPKLLIQFQNNGVVDDSQLPKDRFSAERLKGVDSTLKIQPAKLEDSAVYLCASSFASGRRRTGELFFGEGSRLTVL.

This clonotype showed up just a few times. J is TRBJ2-1 and V is TRBV5-6; 10 bases line up with TRBD2. Germline V lookup: CDR1 SGHDT, CDR2 YYEEEE. V gave up 0 bases and J gave up 8 bases; unmatched junction bases: 2. This CDR3 region has 14 residues. CDR3 DNA sequence: TGTGCCAGCAGCTTGGTTCTAGCGGGGGATGAGCAGTTCTTC. The encoded protein is CASSLVLAGDEQFF.

Here the CDR3 reads CASSLESGFSYEQYF. The DNA of the CDR3 is TGCGCCAGCAGCTTGGAGTCAGGGTTTTCCTACGAGCAGTACTTC. The rearrangement joins TRBV5-1 to TRBJ2-7; tentative D call: TRBD1 (5 bases). Trimming took off 0 bases at V and 1 base at J, with 11 bases between the two ends. Germline CDR1 is SGHRS and CDR2 is YFSETQ. The CDR3 spans 15 residues.

The V gene is TRBV28, the J gene TRBJ1-5, with D hard to call. Germline values: CDR1 MDHEN, CDR2 SYDVKM. There are 13 residues in the CDR3. V was pared by 7 bases and J by 4 bases, with 11 bases between. The CDR3 DNA follows: TGTGCCAGCACCGCCCAGAGGAATCAGCCCCAGCATTTT. Residues: CASTAQRNQPQHF. Complete variable domain (other parts from reference TRBV28 and TRBJ1-5): DVKVTQSSRYLVKRTGEKVFLECVQDMDHENMFWYRQDPGLGLRLIYFSYDVKMKEKGDIPEGYSVSREKKERFSLILESASTNQTSMYLCASTAQRNQPQHFGDGTRLSIL.

This clonotype was picked up a small number of times. This sequence joins TRBV9 and TRBJ1-2, with D uncertain. Germline CDR1 SGDLS, CDR2 YYNGEE. With 4 bases removed from V and 6 bases from J, the gap between germline ends came to 10 bases. The CDR3 is made up of 12 amino acids. CDR3 region: CASSPRGHGYTF. As DNA, the CDR3 is TGTGCCAGCAGCCCCAGAGGTCATGGCTACACCTTC.

The chain couples TRBV29-1 to TRBJ1-4, with a possible D match to TRBD1 (5 bases). CDR1 is SQVTM, CDR2 ANQGSEA, per germline. This CDR3 is 14 amino acids long. The ends were cut back, 7 bases at V and 4 bases at J, with 16 bases in the middle. The CDR3 protein is CSAEGGGGNEKLFF. CDR3 in DNA: TGCAGCGCCGAGGGCGGTGGGGGTAATGAAAAACTGTTTTTT.

This clonotype was counted between two and nine times. The V call is TRBV20-1, the J call TRBJ2-3, with 10 bases identical to TRBD1. The CDR3 covers 14 residues. Germline CDR1 reads DFQATT; CDR2 reads SNEGSKA (reference sequence). The J segment lost 2 bases and the V segment lost 6 bases, leaving 5 bases of the junction unmatched. CDR3 in DNA: TGCAGTGCATTGGGACAGGGGTCCACAGATACGCAGTATTTT. It yields the protein CSALGQGSTDTQYF.

This clonotype was seen more than once but under ten times. The J gene is TRBJ1-5, the V gene TRBV7-2; D is uncertain. With 2 bases removed from V and 4 bases from J, the gap between germline ends came to 6 bases. The germline CDR1 and CDR2 sequences are SGHTA and FQGNSA. The CDR3 loop spans 13 amino acids. The CDR3 DNA reads as TGTGCCAGCAGCTTACCGGATAATCAGCCCCAGCATTTT. It encodes CASSLPDNQPQHF.

A few counts support this clonotype. V is TRBV15 and J is TRBJ2-3, with D perhaps matching TRBD1 (5 bases). CDR3 length: 17 amino acids. V was shortened by 0 bases and J by 1 base, with 14 bases between the two germline ends. From germline, CDR1 is LNHNV and CDR2 YYDKDF (reference sequence). CDR3 sequence (DNA): TGTGCCACCAGCAGAGACAATTCAAAGGGGCGCACAGATACGCAGTATTTT. This translates into CATSRDNSKGRTDTQYF.

This clonotype showed up just a few times. The chain is built from TRBV18 and TRBJ2-1, with TRBD2 matching 12 bases. The germline gives CDR1 KGHSH, CDR2 LQKENI. V lost 5 bases to trimming and J lost 5 bases; unmatched junction nucleotides: 13. This CDR3 contains 18 residues. The CDR3: CASSSILAGGARNNEQFF. The CDR3 DNA follows: TGTGCCAGCTCATCCATACTAGCGGGAGGAGCGAGGAACAATGAGCAGTTCTTC.

The chain joins TRBV29-1 to TRBJ2-1; tentatively, D is TRBD2 (5 bases). The CDR3 loop spans 15 amino acids. V was trimmed by 0 bases and J by 8 bases, leaving 17 bases between them. Per the germline V gene, CDR1 is SQVTM and CDR2 is ANQGSEA. CDR3 protein: CSVEDLSGLHDEQFF. The CDR3 coding sequence is TGCAGCGTTGAAGACCTGAGCGGTCTACACGATGAGCAGTTCTTC.

The genes are TRBV6-6 and TRBJ2-7; the D gene is possibly TRBD2 (5 bases). The CDR3 is 13 amino acids. Germline V gene sequence: CDR1 MNHNY, CDR2 SVGAGI (reference sequence). V was shortened by 2 bases and J by 2 bases, with 7 bases between the two germline ends. CDR3 DNA sequence: TGTGCCAGCAGTTACGAGGGCACCTACGAGCAGTACGTC. Its translation: CASSYEGTYEQYV.

The V gene is TRBV20-1, the J gene TRBJ2-5; D gene ambiguous. This CDR3 is 14 amino acids long. Germline V gene lookup returns CDR1 DFQATT and CDR2 SNEGSKA (reference sequence). The germline V and J ends were trimmed by 6 bases and 2 bases, with 16 bases remaining between them. The CDR3 DNA follows: TGCAGTGCAATACGCCCAGAGAAACAAGAGACCCAGTACTTC. Protein sequence: CSAIRPEKQETQYF.

The chain carries TRBV15 and TRBJ2-2, with TRBD2 as a possible D gene (5 bases). This CDR3 contains 15 residues. Germline-derived CDR1 and CDR2 are LNHNV and YYDKDF (reference sequence). V was trimmed by 5 bases and J by 4 bases, leaving 14 bases between them. CDR3 sequence reads: CATSFKRAGTGELFF. The CDR3 region has the DNA TGTGCCACCAGCTTCAAAAGGGCGGGCACCGGGGAGCTGTTTTTT.

This clonotype was counted a few times. The chain combines TRBV12-5 with TRBJ2-5, with D possibly matching TRBD1 (5 bases). The germline gives CDR1 LGHNT, CDR2 FRNRAP. V lost 5 bases and J lost 12, with 13 bases in between. The CDR3 covers 11 residues. In nucleotides, the CDR3 is TGTGCTAGTGGTCAGTCCACGGACAAGTACTTC. Protein: CASGQSTDKYF.

The chain is built from TRBV7-2 and TRBJ2-7, with 9 bases lining up with TRBD1. Germline V gives CDR1 SGHTA, CDR2 FQGNSA. V lost 7 bases, J lost 3 bases, and 7 bases stayed unmatched. The CDR3 extends over 14 amino acids. The DNA for the CDR3 is TGTGCCAGCACCCCAGGGACAGGGTTCTACGAGCAGTACTTC. Its protein is CASTPGTGFYEQYF.

In its sample, this clonotype was seen a few times. The V and J genes are TRBV11-2 and TRBJ2-7; no definite D call. This CDR3 comprises 13 residues. Trimming removed 0 bases from V and 6 bases from J, with 9 bases in between. Germline values: CDR1 SGHAT, CDR2 FQNNGV. CDR3 loop: CASSLDRQSEQYV. The CDR3 coding sequence is TGTGCCAGCAGCTTAGATCGCCAAAGCGAGCAGTACGTC.

The chain uses TRBV7-3 and TRBJ2-4, with unresolved D. V lost 4 bases, J lost 0 bases, and 10 bases lay in between. The CDR3 extends over 15 amino acids. From germline, CDR1 is SGHTA and CDR2 FQGTGA. The CDR3 region is CASSSLPGAKNIQYF. The CDR3 DNA follows: TGTGCCAGCAGCTCCCTTCCGGGAGCCAAAAACATTCAGTACTTC. The full variable domain, rest sourced from reference TRBV7-3 and TRBJ2-4, is GAGVSQTPSNKVTEKGKYVELRCDPISGHTALYWYRQSLGQGPEFLIYFQGTGAADDSGLPNDRFFAVRPEGSVSTLKIQRTERGDSAVYLCASSSLPGAKNIQYFGAGTRLSVL.

The gene calls are TRBV6-5 and TRBJ2-3; D is undetermined. From germline, CDR1 is MNHEY and CDR2 SVGAGI. V was trimmed by 2 bases and J by 0 bases, leaving 3 bases between them. This CDR3 spans 13 amino acids. The CDR3 bases are TGTGCCAGCAGTTACCAGAGCACAGATACGCAGTATTTT. Residues: CASSYQSTDTQYF.

This clonotype was observed a few times. The chain links TRBV18 to TRBJ1-5; the D gene is possibly TRBD1 (6 bases). V was pared by 3 bases and J by 4 bases, with 13 bases between. This CDR3 has 15 residues. Germline values: CDR1 KGHSH, CDR2 LQKENI. CDR3 coding DNA: TGTGCCAGCTCACCGGGGACAATGGGAAATCAGCCCCAGCATTTT. Its protein product is CASSPGTMGNQPQHF.

The chain uses TRBV30 and TRBJ2-1, with a tentative D call TRBD2 (5 bases). The CDR3 runs to 14 residues. CDR1 and CDR2 (germline): GTSNPN, SVGIG (reference sequence). The ends were cut back, 1 base at V and 5 bases at J, with 12 bases in the middle. The CDR3 DNA is TGTGCCTGGAGTGCCGAGGGCCGTCACAATGAGCAGTTCTTC. Amino acid sequence: CAWSAEGRHNEQFF.

This clonotype was recorded a few times. The V gene is TRBV10-3, the J gene TRBJ2-1; 14 positions agree with TRBD2. Germline loops: CDR1 ENHRY, CDR2 SYGVKD. The V and J ends lost 10 bases and 7 bases, in that order; junction bases with no gene match: 3. This CDR3 is built from 13 residues. This CDR3 is CATGLAGGNEQFF. Written as DNA, the CDR3 is TGTGCCACCGGACTAGCGGGAGGTAATGAGCAGTTCTTC.